These 28 T cell receptor beta chains came from one sample sequenced in a study of blood T cell repertoires in COVID-19. The protocol was immunoSEQ multiplex PCR, while the TCRdb copy is restricted to in-frame clones and leaves out a portion. Of 140,000 to 150,000 clones in the sample, roughly 89% are singletons; the top ten hold around 4.5%. The specimen sequenced was PBMCs or T cells enriched from blood (not recorded which). The receptors were sampled from a man in his forties or fifties who had recovered from COVID-19.

This chain joins TRBV6-5 and TRBJ1-1; D uncertain. Germline CDR1 is MNHEY and CDR2 is SVGAGI. The CDR3 loop spans 14 amino acids. V was trimmed by 10 bases and J by 0 bases, leaving 15 bases between them. The CDR3 region is CATLRHMLNTEAFF. The CDR3 DNA sequence: TGTGCCACCCTACGTCATATGCTGAACACTGAAGCTTTCTTT.

V gene TRBV24-1 combines with J gene TRBJ1-5; 9 bases align to TRBD1. The germline V gene has CDR1 KGHDR and CDR2 SFDVKD. After removal of 4 bases from V and 6 bases from J, the junction contained 6 bases not matched to a gene. CDR3 length equals 15 residues. The CDR3, as DNA: TGTGCCACCAGTGAACCCGGGACAGGGCGTCAGCCCCAGCATTTT. It translates to CATSEPGTGRQPQHF.

The rearrangement joins TRBV10-3 to TRBJ2-1, with D hard to call. The V gene lost 3 bases and the J gene lost 2 bases, with 8 bases spanning the gap. CDR1 and CDR2 from the germline V gene are ENHRY and SYGVKD. CDR3 length equals 14 residues. The DNA for the CDR3 is TGTGCCATCAGTGATCTCGGAGCCTACAATGAGCAGTTCTTC. As protein: CAISDLGAYNEQFF.

The CDR3, as DNA: TGTGCCAGTAGTATCAAGCATTATAGCAATCAGCCCCAGCATTTT. Amino acid sequence: CASSIKHYSNQPQHF. The chain employs TRBV19 and TRBJ1-5; the D is unclear. V shed 3 bases and J shed 0 bases, with 9 bases lying between them. CDR1 is LNHDA and CDR2 is SQIVND in the germline V gene (reference sequence). This CDR3 is built from 15 residues. The full variable domain, completed using reference TRBV19 and TRBJ1-5, is DGGITQSPKYLFRKEGQNVTLSCEQNLNHDAMYWYRQDPGQGLRLIYYSQIVNDFQKGDIAEGYSVSREKKESFPLTVTSAQKNPTAFYLCASSIKHYSNQPQHFGDGTRLSIL.

The rearrangement uses TRBV7-8 and TRBJ1-1, with TRBD1 matching 7 bases. Germline V CDR1 and CDR2: SGHVS, FQNEAQ. The CDR3 runs 15 residues. V gave up 2 bases and J gave up 10 bases; unmatched junction bases: 13. CDR3 nucleotide sequence: TGTGCCAGCAGCTTATCGGACAGGAGAGCATCGAGAGCTTTCTTT. It specifies CASSLSDRRASRAFF.

This chain uses TRBV30 with TRBJ1-6; maybe TRBD1 (5 bases). Trimming removed 4 bases from V and 8 bases from J, with 9 bases in between. Germline V gene lookup returns CDR1 GTSNPN and CDR2 SVGIG (reference sequence). The CDR3 loop spans 12 amino acids. This CDR3 is CAWTGQDSPLHF. For the CDR3, the DNA is TGTGCCTGGACTGGACAAGATTCACCCCTCCACTTT.

The sample holds one count of this clone. This chain connects TRBV5-5 to TRBJ2-7; D remains unclear. This CDR3 comprises 16 residues. CDR1 is SGHKS and CDR2 is YYEKEE in the germline V gene (reference sequence). Trimming removed 1 base at V and 5 bases at J, with 19 bases between. CDR3 sequence reads: CASSLFFTRVEHEQYV. For the CDR3, the DNA is TGTGCCAGCAGCTTGTTTTTCACCCGGGTGGAGCACGAGCAGTACGTC.

This clone was counted once. The CDR3, as DNA: TGTGCCACCAGTGGGACGGAGGGGGCGAAAGACGAGACCCAGTACTTC. Its translation is CATSGTEGAKDETQYF. The chain carries TRBV24-1 and TRBJ2-5, with a possible D match to TRBD1 (7 bases). CDR3 size: 16 residues. Germline CDR1 KGHDR, CDR2 SFDVKD. The V end lost 5 bases, the J end lost 5 bases, and 20 bases lay between the germline ends.

The rearrangement uses TRBV7-3 and TRBJ1-1; D is ambiguous. The V gene's germline CDR1 is SGHTA and CDR2 FQGTGA. There are 15 residues in the CDR3. V was cut by 2 bases and J by 2 bases, with 12 bases left in between. Here the CDR3 reads CASSLGSNLNTEAFF. In DNA, the CDR3 is TGTGCCAGCAGCTTAGGTTCTAACCTTAACACTGAAGCTTTCTTT.

The chain has TRBV3-1 (or the pseudogene TRBV3-2) and TRBJ1-6, with 9 bases lining up with TRBD1. This CDR3 contains 15 residues. Germline assignment: CDR1 LGHDT and CDR2 YNNKEL (reference sequence). Trimming at V came to 2 bases and at J to 7 bases, leaving 3 bases not matched to a gene. In DNA, the CDR3 is TGTGCCAGCAGCCAACTCACAGGGGGCAATTCACCCCTCCACTTT. Protein product: CASSQLTGGNSPLHF.

This clone was detected only a few times. The chain has TRBV3-1 (or the pseudogene TRBV3-2) and TRBJ1-2, with unresolved D. CDR3 length: 14 residues. Deletions cut 1 base from V and 8 bases from J, with 14 bases between. CDR1 and CDR2 from the germline V gene are LGHDT and YNNKEL (reference sequence). This chain's CDR3 is CASSQGRSMVGYTF. Written as DNA, the CDR3 is TGTGCCAGCAGCCAAGGCAGGTCTATGGTCGGCTACACCTTC.

The chain links TRBV14 to TRBJ1-3, with D maybe TRBD1 (5 bases). V was clipped by 0 bases and J by 7 bases, with 10 bases between them. CDR1 is SGHDN, CDR2 FVKESK, per germline. The CDR3 runs 14 residues. CDR3 DNA: TGTGCCAGCAGCCAAGACAGGGTTCTCAACACCATATATTTT. Translated: CASSQDRVLNTIYF.

CDR3 in amino acids: CASSSVGQGGSYNEQFF. For the CDR3, the DNA is TGTGCCAGCAGCTCCGTGGGACAGGGGGGTTCCTACAATGAGCAGTTCTTC. V and J are TRBV5-6 and TRBJ2-1; 11 nucleotides align to TRBD1. Germline CDR1 reads SGHDT; CDR2 reads YYEEEE. With 3 bases clipped from V and 1 base from J, the junction kept 6 bases outside the gene matches. The CDR3 spans 17 residues.

This clone has a single count. The same CDR3 can be traced to other DNA sequences in this sample. The chain carries TRBV12-3 or TRBV12-4 and TRBJ1-2; D is perhaps TRBD1 (5 bases). This CDR3 is built from 13 residues. V shed 3 bases and J shed 7 bases, with 12 bases lying between them. The CDR3 DNA is TGTGCCAGCAGTTTTGGGCAGGGTCGTGGCTACACCTTC. Protein sequence: CASSFGQGRGYTF.

V usage is TRBV2 and J usage is TRBJ2-5; D is possibly TRBD2 (5 bases). The ends were cut back, 6 bases at V and 1 base at J, with 15 bases in the middle. The CDR3 covers 15 residues. Germline CDR1 reads SNHLY; CDR2 reads FYNNEI. In DNA form, the CDR3 reads TGTGCCAGCAGCCCCCCCGCGGGCAGCCAAGAGACCCAGTACTTC. Amino acids: CASSPPAGSQETQYF.

The chain links TRBV9 to TRBJ1-6; D uncertain. Germline assignment: CDR1 SGDLS and CDR2 YYNGEE. The CDR3 is 14 residues long. V was pared by 3 bases and J by 8 bases, with 12 bases between. This CDR3 reads CASSAYTLDSPLHF. The CDR3 DNA sequence: TGTGCCAGCAGCGCTTACACGCTAGATTCACCCCTCCACTTT.

J is TRBJ1-1 and V is TRBV2; D not resolved. The CDR3 consists of 15 residues. Germline V lookup: CDR1 SNHLY, CDR2 FYNNEI. The germline V and J ends were trimmed by 7 bases and 0 bases, with 15 bases remaining between them. The CDR3 DNA reads TGTGCCAGCAAACCCTTACAGAGAATGAACACTGAAGCTTTCTTT. Translating it yields CASKPLQRMNTEAFF.

The gene calls are TRBV7-6 and TRBJ1-6, with TRBD1 matching 8 bases. Germline V CDR1 and CDR2: SGHVS, FNYEAQ. The CDR3 has 19 residues. J lost 0 bases, V lost 5 bases, and 12 bases had no gene match. CDR3 DNA: TGTGCCAGCAGCGAGGCTTCCTACAGGGGGAGCTCCTATAATTCACCCCTCCACTTT. Protein sequence: CASSEASYRGSSYNSPLHF. Based on the CDR3 plus reference TRBV7-6 and TRBJ1-6, the full variable domain is GAGVSQSPRYKVTKRGQDVALRCDPISGHVSLYWYRQALGQGPEFLTYFNYEAQQDKSGLPNDRFSAERPEGSISTLTIQRTEQRDSAMYRCASSEASYRGSSYNSPLHFGNGTRLTVT.

CDR3 amino acids: CASSSPGGGRGYTF. The DNA of the CDR3 is TGTGCCAGCAGTTCCCCGGGAGGGGGCAGAGGCTACACCTTC. The chain recombines TRBV28 with TRBJ1-2, with TRBD1 matching over 7 bases. Germline V CDR1 and CDR2: MDHEN, SYDVKM. V lost 4 bases, J lost 8 bases, and 10 bases stayed unmatched. The CDR3 totals 14 residues.

The sample holds one count of this clone. This chain uses TRBV12-3 or TRBV12-4 with TRBJ2-7; D unresolved. V was shortened by 7 bases and J by 3 bases, with 10 bases between the two germline ends. The CDR3 totals 12 residues. CDR3 bases: TGTGCCAGCACGCGAACGAGCTACGAGCAGTACTTC. Protein product: CASTRTSYEQYF.

V usage is TRBV5-1 and J usage is TRBJ2-5; 7 nucleotides align to TRBD2. In germline, CDR1 is SGHRS, CDR2 YFSETQ. Trimming took 4 bases from V and 2 from J; bases not matched to a gene: 8. The CDR3 is 15 residues long. CDR3 coding DNA: TGCGCCAGCAGCACGACCGGGACTACGCAAGAGACCCAGTACTTC. Translated, it gives CASSTTGTTQETQYF.

The chain employs TRBV7-8 and TRBJ1-1; D perhaps matches TRBD1 (5 bases). Trimming left V 1 base short and J 1 base short, with 10 bases between. CDR1 and CDR2 (germline): SGHVS, FQNEAQ. This CDR3 comprises 15 residues. CDR3 sequence (DNA): TGTGCCAGCAGCTTAGTGGACATACAGAACACTGAAGCTTTCTTT. As protein: CASSLVDIQNTEAFF.

The CDR3: CASTFAGTGGRYEQYV. CDR3 DNA sequence: TGTGCCAGCACTTTTGCCGGGACAGGGGGCCGGTACGAGCAGTACGTC. The chain couples TRBV21-1 to TRBJ2-7; TRBD1 is taken as the D call from the table, unchecked against the DNA. TRBV21-1 constitutes a pseudogene. The CDR3 is 16 residues long.

V is TRBV3-1 (or the pseudogene TRBV3-2) and J is TRBJ2-5, with TRBD2 matching over 7 bases. The CDR3 is made up of 13 amino acids. Germline-derived CDR1 and CDR2 are LGHDT and YNNKEL (reference sequence). Germline trimming cut 3 bases from V and 5 bases from J; bases unmatched to any gene: 3. CDR3 sequence: CASSHLGRETQYF. CDR3 in DNA: TGTGCCAGCAGCCACCTCGGGAGGGAGACCCAGTACTTC.

The chain combines TRBV6-1 with TRBJ1-5; tentatively, D is TRBD1 (5 bases). From germline, CDR1 is MNHNS and CDR2 SASEGT. The CDR3 runs to 18 residues. The ends were cut back, 4 bases at V and 0 bases at J, with 19 bases in the middle. CDR3 sequence: CASSVLRGRGYSNQPQHF. The CDR3 nucleotides read TGTGCCAGCAGTGTGCTCCGGGGCCGGGGGTATAGCAATCAGCCCCAGCATTTT.

The chain carries TRBV7-2 and TRBJ2-2; possible D gene TRBD1, 5 bases. This CDR3 contains 13 residues. Between the trimmed V and J ends, which lost 6 bases and 6 bases, there was a span of 11 bases. Per germline, CDR1 SGHTA and CDR2 FQGNSA. CDR3 residues: CASRSWGAGELFF. For the CDR3, the DNA is TGTGCCAGCAGGTCCTGGGGCGCCGGGGAGCTGTTTTTT.

V usage is TRBV7-3 and J usage is TRBJ1-4, with D hard to call. The CDR3 consists of 14 residues. Trimming took 4 bases from V and 9 from J, leaving 15 bases between them. Germline CDR1 reads SGHTA; CDR2 reads FQGTGA. The CDR3 protein is CASSYRERAQKLFF. The CDR3 DNA reads as TGTGCCAGCAGCTATCGGGAAAGAGCTCAAAAACTGTTTTTT.

The chain employs TRBV28 and TRBJ2-3; 12 nucleotides align to TRBD2. CDR1 MDHEN and CDR2 SYDVKM come from the germline V gene. The length of the CDR3 is 17 residues. V lost 6 bases and J lost 1; bases outside the gene matches: 8. CDR3 region: CASSPTSGRQRTDTQYF. DNA of the CDR3: TGTGCCAGCAGCCCCACTAGCGGGAGGCAACGCACAGATACGCAGTATTTT.